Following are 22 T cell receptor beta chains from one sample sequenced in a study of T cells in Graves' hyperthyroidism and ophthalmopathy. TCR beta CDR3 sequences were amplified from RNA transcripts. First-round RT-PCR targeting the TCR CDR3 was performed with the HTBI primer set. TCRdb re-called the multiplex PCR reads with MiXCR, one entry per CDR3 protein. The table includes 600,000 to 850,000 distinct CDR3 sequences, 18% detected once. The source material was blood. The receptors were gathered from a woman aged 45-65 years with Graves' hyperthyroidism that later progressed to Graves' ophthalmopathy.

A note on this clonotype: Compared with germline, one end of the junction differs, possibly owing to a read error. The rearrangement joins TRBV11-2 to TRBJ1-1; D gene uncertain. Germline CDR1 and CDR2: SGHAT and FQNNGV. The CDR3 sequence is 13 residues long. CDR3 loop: CASSLDVNTKAFF. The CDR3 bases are TGTGCCAGCAGCTTAGACGTAAACACTAAAGCTTTCTTT.

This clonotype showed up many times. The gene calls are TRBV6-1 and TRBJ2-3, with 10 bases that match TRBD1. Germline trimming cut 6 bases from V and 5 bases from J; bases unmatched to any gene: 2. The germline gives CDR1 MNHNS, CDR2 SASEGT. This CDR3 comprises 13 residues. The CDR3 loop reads CASRTGGRDTQYF. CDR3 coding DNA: TGTGCCAGCAGGACAGGGGGCAGAGATACGCAGTATTTT.

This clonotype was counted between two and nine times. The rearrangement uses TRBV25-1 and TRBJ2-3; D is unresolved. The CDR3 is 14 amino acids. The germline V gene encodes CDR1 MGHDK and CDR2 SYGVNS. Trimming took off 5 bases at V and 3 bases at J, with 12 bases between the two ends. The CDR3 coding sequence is TGTGCCAGCAGTCCTATGCTGGCGACAGATACGCAGTATTTT. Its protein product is CASSPMLATDTQYF.

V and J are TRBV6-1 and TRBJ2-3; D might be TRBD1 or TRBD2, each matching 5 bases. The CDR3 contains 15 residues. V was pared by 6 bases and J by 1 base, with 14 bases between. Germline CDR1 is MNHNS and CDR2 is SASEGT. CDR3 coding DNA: TGTGCCAGCAGCCTCCGGGACCCTGGCACAGATACGCAGTATTTT. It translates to CASSLRDPGTDTQYF.

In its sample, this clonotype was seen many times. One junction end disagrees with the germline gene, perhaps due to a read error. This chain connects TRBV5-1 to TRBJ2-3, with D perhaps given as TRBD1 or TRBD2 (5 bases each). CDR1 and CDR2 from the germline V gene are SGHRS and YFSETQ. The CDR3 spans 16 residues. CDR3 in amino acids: CANSLGRDPPTDTQYF. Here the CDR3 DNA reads TGCGCCAACAGCTTGGGTCGGGACCCACCGACAGATACGCAGTATTTT.

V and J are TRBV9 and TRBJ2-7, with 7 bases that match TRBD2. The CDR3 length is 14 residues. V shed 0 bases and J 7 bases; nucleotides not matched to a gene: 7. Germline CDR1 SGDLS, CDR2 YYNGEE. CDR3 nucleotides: TGTGCCAGCAGCGTAGACGGGGGGACGGGGGAGCAGTACTTC. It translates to CASSVDGGTGEQYF.

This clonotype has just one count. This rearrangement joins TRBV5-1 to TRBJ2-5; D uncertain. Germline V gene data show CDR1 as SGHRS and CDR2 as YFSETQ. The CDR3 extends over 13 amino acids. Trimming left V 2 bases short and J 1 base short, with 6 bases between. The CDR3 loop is CASSFKLQETQYF. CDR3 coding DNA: TGCGCCAGCAGCTTTAAACTCCAAGAGACCCAGTACTTC. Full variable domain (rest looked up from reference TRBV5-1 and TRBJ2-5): KAGVTQTPRYLIKTRGQQVTLSCSPISGHRSVSWYQQTPGQGLQFLFEYFSETQRNKGNFPGRFSGRQFSNSRSEMNVSTLELGDSALYLCASSFKLQETQYFGPGTRLLVL.

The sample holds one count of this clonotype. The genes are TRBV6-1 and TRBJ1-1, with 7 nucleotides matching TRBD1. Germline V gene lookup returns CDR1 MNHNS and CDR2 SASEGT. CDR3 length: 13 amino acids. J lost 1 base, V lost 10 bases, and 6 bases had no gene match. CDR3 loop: CANRGTENTEAFF. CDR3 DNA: TGTGCCAACAGAGGGACAGAGAACACTGAAGCTTTCTTT.

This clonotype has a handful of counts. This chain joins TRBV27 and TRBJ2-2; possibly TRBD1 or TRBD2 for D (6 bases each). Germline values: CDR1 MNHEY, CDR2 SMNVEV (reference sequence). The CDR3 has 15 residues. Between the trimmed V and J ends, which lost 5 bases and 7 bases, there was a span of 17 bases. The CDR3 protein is CASSPLAGGLGELFF. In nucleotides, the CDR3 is TGTGCCAGCAGTCCCCTAGCCGGGGGCCTCGGGGAGCTGTTTTTT.

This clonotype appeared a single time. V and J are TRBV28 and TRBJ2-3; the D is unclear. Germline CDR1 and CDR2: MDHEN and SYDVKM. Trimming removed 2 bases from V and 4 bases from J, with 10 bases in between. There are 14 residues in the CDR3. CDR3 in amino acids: CASSLRQVADTQYF. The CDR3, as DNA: TGTGCCAGCAGTTTACGGCAGGTGGCAGATACGCAGTATTTT.

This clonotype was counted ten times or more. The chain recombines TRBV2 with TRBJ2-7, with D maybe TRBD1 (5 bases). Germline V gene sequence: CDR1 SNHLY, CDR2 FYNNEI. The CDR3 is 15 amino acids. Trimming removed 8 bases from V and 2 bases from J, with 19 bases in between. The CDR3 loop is CASQLGRDLTYEQYF. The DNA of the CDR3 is TGTGCCAGCCAACTGGGGCGAGACCTGACCTACGAGCAGTACTTC.

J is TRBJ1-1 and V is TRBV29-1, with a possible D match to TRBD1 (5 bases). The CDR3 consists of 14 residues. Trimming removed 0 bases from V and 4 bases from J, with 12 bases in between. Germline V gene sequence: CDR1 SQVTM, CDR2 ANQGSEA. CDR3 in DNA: TGCAGCGTTGAAGATATACAGGAGGGCACTGAAGCTTTCTTT. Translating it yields CSVEDIQEGTEAFF.

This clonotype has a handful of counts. Here the CDR3 DNA reads TGCGCCAGCAGCTTGGCCGGGGGGAACGAACAAGGAAGGAAGTTCTTC. It specifies CASSLAGGNEQGRKFF. The chain recombines TRBV5-1 with TRBJ2-1; TRBD2 aligns across 7 bases. The CDR3 covers 16 residues. V shed 0 bases and J 14 bases; nucleotides not matched to a gene: 17. CDR1 is SGHRS, CDR2 YFSETQ, per germline. Full variable domain (rest looked up from reference TRBV5-1 and TRBJ2-1): KAGVTQTPRYLIKTRGQQVTLSCSPISGHRSVSWYQQTPGQGLQFLFEYFSETQRNKGNFPGRFSGRQFSNSRSEMNVSTLELGDSALYLCASSLAGGNEQGRKFFGPGTRLTVL.

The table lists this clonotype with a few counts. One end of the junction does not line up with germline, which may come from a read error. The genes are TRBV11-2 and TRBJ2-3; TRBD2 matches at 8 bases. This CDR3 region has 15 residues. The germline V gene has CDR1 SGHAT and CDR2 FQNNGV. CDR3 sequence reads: CVSSLAGGRTDTQYF. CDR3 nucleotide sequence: TGTGTCAGCTCCCTGGCGGGGGGACGCACAGATACGCAGTATTTT.

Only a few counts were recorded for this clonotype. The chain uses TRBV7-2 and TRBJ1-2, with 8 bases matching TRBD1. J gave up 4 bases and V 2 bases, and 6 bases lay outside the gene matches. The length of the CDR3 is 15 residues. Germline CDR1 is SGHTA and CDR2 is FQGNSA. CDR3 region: CASSLLPGQAYGYTF. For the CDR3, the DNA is TGTGCCAGCAGCTTACTCCCGGGACAGGCCTATGGCTACACCTTC. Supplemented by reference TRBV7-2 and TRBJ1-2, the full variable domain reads GAGVSQSPSNKVTEKGKDVELRCDPISGHTALYWYRQSLGQGLEFLIYFQGNSAPDKSGLPSDRFSAERTGGSVSTLTIQRTQQEDSAVYLCASSLLPGQAYGYTFGSGTRLTVV.

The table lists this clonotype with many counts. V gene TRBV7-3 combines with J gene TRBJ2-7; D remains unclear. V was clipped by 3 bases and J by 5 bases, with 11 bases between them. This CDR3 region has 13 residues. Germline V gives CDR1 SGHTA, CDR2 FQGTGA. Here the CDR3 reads CASSLSRAHEQYF. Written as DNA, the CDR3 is TGTGCCAGCAGCTTGTCTAGGGCCCACGAGCAGTACTTC.

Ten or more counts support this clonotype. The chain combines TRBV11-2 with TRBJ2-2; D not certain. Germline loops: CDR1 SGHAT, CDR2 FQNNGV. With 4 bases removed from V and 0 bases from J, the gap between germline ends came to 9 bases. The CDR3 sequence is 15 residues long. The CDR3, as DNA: TGTGCCAGCAGCTCCCGATCGACGAACACCGGGGAGCTGTTTTTT. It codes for CASSSRSTNTGELFF.

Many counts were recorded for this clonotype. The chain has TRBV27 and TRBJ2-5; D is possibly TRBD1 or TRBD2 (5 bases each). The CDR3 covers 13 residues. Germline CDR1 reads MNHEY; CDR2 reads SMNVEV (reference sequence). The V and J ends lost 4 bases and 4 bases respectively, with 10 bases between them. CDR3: CASSSGTRETQYF. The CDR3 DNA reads TGTGCCAGCAGTTCCGGGACGAGAGAGACCCAGTACTTC.

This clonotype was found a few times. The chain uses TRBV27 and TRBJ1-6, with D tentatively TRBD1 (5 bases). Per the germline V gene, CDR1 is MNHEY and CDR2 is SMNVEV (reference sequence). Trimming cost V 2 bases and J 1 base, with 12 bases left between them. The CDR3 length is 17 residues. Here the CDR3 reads CASSLQPGISYNSPLHF. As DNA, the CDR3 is TGTGCCAGCAGTTTACAGCCAGGGATTTCCTATAATTCACCCCTCCACTTT.

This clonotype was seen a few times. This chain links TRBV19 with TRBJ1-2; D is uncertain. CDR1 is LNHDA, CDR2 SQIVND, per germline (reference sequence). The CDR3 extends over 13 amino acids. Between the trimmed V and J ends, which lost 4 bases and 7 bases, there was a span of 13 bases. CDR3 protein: CASSSSGIRGYTF. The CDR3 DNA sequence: TGTGCCAGTAGTAGTTCGGGGATCCGTGGCTACACCTTC. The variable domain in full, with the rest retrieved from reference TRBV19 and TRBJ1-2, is DGGITQSPKYLFRKEGQNVTLSCEQNLNHDAMYWYRQDPGQGLRLIYYSQIVNDFQKGDIAEGYSVSREKKESFPLTVTSAQKNPTAFYLCASSSSGIRGYTFGSGTRLTVV.

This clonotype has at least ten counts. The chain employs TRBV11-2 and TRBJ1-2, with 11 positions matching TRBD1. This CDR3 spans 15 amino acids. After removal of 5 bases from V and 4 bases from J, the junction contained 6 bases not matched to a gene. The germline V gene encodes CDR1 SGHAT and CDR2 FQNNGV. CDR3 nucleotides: TGTGCCAGCAGCGAGGACAGGGGGCGAGGCTATGGCTACACCTTC. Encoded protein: CASSEDRGRGYGYTF.

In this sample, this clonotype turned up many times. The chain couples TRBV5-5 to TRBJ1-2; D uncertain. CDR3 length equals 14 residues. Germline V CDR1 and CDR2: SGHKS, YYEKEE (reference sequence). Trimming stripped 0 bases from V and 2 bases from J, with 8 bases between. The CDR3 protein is CASSLDPTNYGYTF. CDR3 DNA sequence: TGTGCCAGCAGCTTGGATCCCACCAACTATGGCTACACCTTC.